Presented here are 10 T cell receptor beta chains from one specimen sequenced in a study of T cell repertoires in ileal Crohn's disease. Sequencing used immunoSEQ multiplex PCR; TCRdb keeps in-frame clones, though not all of them. Seen here are 5,000 or so clones, 82% observed once, and the top ten hold less than 15%. Input material: ileal tissue. The receptors originated from an adult with Crohn's disease.

This clone was recorded a few times. The rearrangement uses TRBV6-5 and TRBJ2-7; 11 nucleotides match TRBD2. CDR3 size: 15 residues. After removal of 5 bases from V and 0 bases from J, the junction contained 3 bases not matched to a gene. Germline V gene data show CDR1 as MNHEY and CDR2 as SVGAGI. The CDR3 DNA sequence: TGTGCCAGCAGTAAGACTAGCGGGGCCTCCTACGAGCAGTACTTC. It yields the protein CASSKTSGASYEQYF.

V gene TRBV29-1 combines with J gene TRBJ1-1; a weak D match, TRBD1 (6 bases). The germline CDR1 and CDR2 sequences are SQVTM and ANQGSEA. The V end lost 7 bases, the J end lost 6 bases, and 12 bases lay between the germline ends. The CDR3 runs to 11 residues. The CDR3 DNA sequence: TGCAGCGGGGTCAGGGGTGCTGAAGCTTTCTTT. Protein: CSGVRGAEAFF.

CDR3 in amino acids: CASSPPDGAYEQYF. CDR3 in DNA: TGTGCCAGCTCACCCCCGGACGGGGCCTACGAGCAGTACTTC. This chain links TRBV18 with TRBJ2-7, with D possibly matching TRBD2 (5 bases). The V end was cut by 3 bases, the J end by 2 bases, with 11 bases between. The CDR3 loop spans 14 amino acids. The germline V gene has CDR1 KGHSH and CDR2 LQKENI.

This chain joins TRBV5-4 and TRBJ1-2, with 9 bases aligning to TRBD1. The CDR3 contains 17 residues. Germline lookup yields CDR1 SGHNT and CDR2 YYREEE (reference sequence). The J segment lost 3 bases and the V segment lost 4 bases, leaving 13 bases of the junction unmatched. CDR3 region: CASSPRDRVNADYGYTF. CDR3 DNA sequence: TGTGCCAGCAGCCCAAGGGACAGGGTGAACGCAGACTATGGCTACACCTTC.

The chain couples TRBV5-1 to TRBJ2-5; maybe TRBD1 (5 bases). In germline, CDR1 is SGHRS, CDR2 YFSETQ. This CDR3 is built from 15 residues. V lost 0 bases to trimming and J lost 0 bases, with 9 bases between them. The CDR3 DNA reads as TGCGCCAGCAGCTTGGAGGGGTCCCACCAAGAGACCCAGTACTTC. Amino acids: CASSLEGSHQETQYF.

CDR3 amino acids: CASSLNRGTAQYF. CDR3 DNA: TGTGCCAGCAGTTTAAACCGGGGAACGGCCCAGTACTTC. The J gene is TRBJ2-5, the V gene TRBV27; TRBD2 might be the D (5 bases). The CDR3 loop spans 13 amino acids. CDR1 and CDR2 from the germline V gene are MNHEY and SMNVEV (reference sequence). V lost 2 bases and J lost 9, with 13 bases in between.

The chain carries TRBV18 and TRBJ2-1; TRBD2 aligns across 9 bases. Trimming cost V 1 base and J 0 bases; bases outside gene matches: 13. This CDR3 is built from 20 residues. Germline V gene sequence: CDR1 KGHSH, CDR2 LQKENI. CDR3 sequence: CASSPRISSGGQGSYNEQFF. As DNA, the CDR3 is TGTGCCAGCTCACCACGGATATCCAGCGGGGGGCAAGGCTCCTACAATGAGCAGTTCTTC.

V and J are TRBV6-1 and TRBJ1-6; D remains ambiguous. CDR3 length equals 15 residues. CDR1 is MNHNS, CDR2 SASEGT, per germline. V shed 3 bases and J shed 5 bases, with 11 bases lying between them. The CDR3 DNA follows: TGTGCCAGCAGTGAGTGGCAGGCGAATAATTCACCCCTCCACTTT. It specifies CASSEWQANNSPLHF.

CDR3 nucleotides: TGCAGCGTTTATGGGGGCAATGAAAAACTGTTTTTT. Translating gives CSVYGGNEKLFF. The chain uses TRBV29-1 and TRBJ1-4, with TRBD1 as a possible D gene (6 bases). Germline CDR1 reads SQVTM; CDR2 reads ANQGSEA. CDR3 length equals 12 residues. V was trimmed by 5 bases and J by 5 bases, leaving 9 bases between them.

By its share, this clone is large. V and J are TRBV27 and TRBJ1-4; tentative D call: TRBD1 (5 bases). Trimming shortened V by 6 bases and J by 8 bases, and 19 bases separated the two germline ends. Germline V lookup: CDR1 MNHEY, CDR2 SMNVEV (reference sequence). This CDR3 region has 15 residues. The CDR3 DNA is TGTGCCAGCAGCCCCGGCGGGGGGTACGGGGAAAAACTGTTTTTT. This codes for CASSPGGGYGEKLFF. Full variable domain (remainder filled in from reference TRBV27 and TRBJ1-4): EAQVTQNPRYLITVTGKKLTVTCSQNMNHEYMSWYRQDPGLGLRQIYYSMNVEVTDKGDVPEGYKVSRKEKRNFPLILESPSPNQTSLYFCASSPGGGYGEKLFFGSGTQLSVL.